This TCR beta chain derives from a study of T-cell memory formation after mild COVID-19. V was pared by 7 bases and J by 2 bases, with 11 bases of the junction left unmatched. The CDR3 consists of 16 residues. Regarding the study as a whole: Clones that contracted from day 15 to 85 were balanced CD4/CD8, while later expanders leaned CD4+. The main location of contracting CD4+ clones was CM and EM, and that of contracting CD8+ clones was EMRA.

A word on this clonotype: The antigen is unknown.

TCRdb fed the 5' RACE reads into MiXCR, producing one record per CDR3 protein. The sample shows 350,000 to 450,000 distinct CDR3 sequences, 15% to 20% of them seen only once. The source is an adult woman who had mild COVID-19 (a few samples of this study predate the infection). Cell type and time point are not known. The V and J genes are TRBV12-3 or TRBV12-4 and TRBJ2-7; TRBD2 matches 10 bases. Sample: PBMCs or a T cell subset sorted from them (not recorded which). DNA for the CDR3: TGTGCCAGCACCCCGGAGGTAGCGGGAGGCCCCTACGAGCAGTACTTC. This codes for CASTPEVAGGPYEQYF.